The 10 T cell receptor beta chains below were found in one sample sequenced in a study of cytomegalovirus exposure and HLA in healthy donors. 13 Jbeta primers and 60 Vbeta primers were used for the PCR. Using immunoSEQ multiplex PCR, the repertoire was profiled, and TCRdb retains in-frame clones only, with some absent. The sample includes about 200,000 clones, around 80% of them seen just once. Sequencing input: PBMCs. These receptors originate from a man between 18 and 29 years old in good health and CMV-seronegative.

The V gene is TRBV27, the J gene TRBJ1-1; weak D call: TRBD1 (6 bases). CDR1 is MNHEY and CDR2 is SMNVEV in the germline V gene (reference sequence). V lost 6 bases and J lost 1, with 15 bases in between. CDR3 length: 15 amino acids. This CDR3 is CASRTDSWSNTEAFF. CDR3 sequence (DNA): TGTGCCAGCAGAACGGACAGCTGGTCGAACACTGAAGCTTTCTTT.

There are a few counts of this clone. The gene calls are TRBV27 and TRBJ1-4; D is unclear. Germline values: CDR1 MNHEY, CDR2 SMNVEV (reference sequence). Trimming removed 6 bases at V and 0 bases at J, with 14 bases between. The CDR3 contains 16 residues. The CDR3 protein is CASSPRWASTNEKLFF. CDR3 DNA: TGTGCCAGCAGCCCTCGTTGGGCATCAACTAATGAAAAACTGTTTTTT. Combining the CDR3 with reference TRBV27 and TRBJ1-4 gives the whole variable domain EAQVTQNPRYLITVTGKKLTVTCSQNMNHEYMSWYRQDPGLGLRQIYYSMNVEVTDKGDVPEGYKVSRKEKRNFPLILESPSPNQTSLYFCASSPRWASTNEKLFFGSGTQLSVL.

The chain couples TRBV5-6 to TRBJ2-3; TRBD1 aligns across 7 bases. This CDR3 has 12 amino acids. J was trimmed by 4 bases and V by 5 bases; bases with no gene match: 1. Germline V CDR1 and CDR2: SGHDT, YYEEEE. The CDR3 region is CASRQGADTQYF. The CDR3 nucleotides are TGTGCCAGCAGGCAGGGGGCAGATACGCAGTATTTT.

The V call is TRBV7-9, the J call TRBJ1-4; possibly TRBD1 for D (5 bases). This CDR3 is built from 15 residues. Germline CDR1 SEHNR, CDR2 FQNEAQ (reference sequence). The V end lost 5 bases, the J end lost 0 bases, and 10 bases lay between the germline ends. The CDR3 sequence is CASSPGFATNEKLFF. The CDR3 nucleotides read TGTGCCAGCAGCCCAGGGTTTGCAACTAATGAAAAACTGTTTTTT.

The chain links TRBV9 to TRBJ2-1; 10 nucleotides agree with TRBD2. Germline CDR1 reads SGDLS; CDR2 reads YYNGEE. V lost 3 bases, J lost 4 bases, and 4 bases stayed unmatched. This CDR3 has 15 residues. CDR3 in amino acids: CASSASGLAYNEQFF. Here the CDR3 DNA reads TGTGCCAGCAGCGCCTCGGGACTAGCGTACAATGAGCAGTTCTTC. The full variable domain, its missing parts supplied by reference TRBV9 and TRBJ2-1, is DSGVTQTPKHLITATGQRVTLRCSPRSGDLSVYWYQQSLDQGLQFLIQYYNGEERAKGNILERFSAQQFPDLHSELNLSSLELGDSALYFCASSASGLAYNEQFFGPGTRLTVL.

The CDR3 region is CASSQDFYEQYF. The CDR3 nucleotides are TGCGCCAGCAGCCAAGATTTCTACGAGCAGTACTTC. This sequence joins TRBV4-1 and TRBJ2-5; D remains ambiguous. The DNA end lines up better with TRBJ2-7; the J call may be wrong. Germline V gene lookup returns CDR1 MGHRA and CDR2 YSYEKL. The CDR3 runs 12 residues.

CDR3 residues: CASSLMSSGSHYEQYF. In DNA, the CDR3 is TGTGCCAGCAGCTTAATGTCAAGCGGGAGTCACTACGAGCAGTACTTC. The genes are TRBV7-9 and TRBJ2-7, with 8 bases lining up with TRBD2. CDR1 and CDR2 from the germline V gene are SEHNR and FQNEAQ (reference sequence). This CDR3 is built from 16 residues. V lost 2 bases, J lost 3 bases, and 9 bases stayed unmatched. Using reference TRBV7-9 and TRBJ2-7 for the parts outside the CDR3, the full variable domain is DTGVSQNPRHKITKRGQNVTFRCDPISEHNRLYWYRQTLGQGPEFLTYFQNEAQLEKSRLLSDRFSAERPKGSFSTLEIQRTEQGDSAMYLCASSLMSSGSHYEQYFGPGTRLTVT.

The rearrangement joins TRBV5-1 to TRBJ2-7, with 9 bases lining up with TRBD1. Trimming took 0 bases from V and 0 from J; bases not matched to a gene: 1. The CDR3 has 15 residues. CDR1 and CDR2 (germline): SGHRS, YFSETQ. The CDR3: CASSLATGGSYEQYF. The CDR3 region has the DNA TGCGCCAGCAGCTTGGCGACAGGGGGCTCCTACGAGCAGTACTTC. Combining the CDR3 with reference TRBV5-1 and TRBJ2-7 gives the whole variable domain KAGVTQTPRYLIKTRGQQVTLSCSPISGHRSVSWYQQTPGQGLQFLFEYFSETQRNKGNFPGRFSGRQFSNSRSEMNVSTLELGDSALYLCASSLATGGSYEQYFGPGTRLTVT.

J is TRBJ1-2 and V is TRBV7-9; 7 bases align to TRBD1. The CDR3 length is 15 residues. From germline, CDR1 is SEHNR and CDR2 FQNEAQ (reference sequence). The J segment lost 4 bases and the V segment lost 2 bases, leaving 7 bases of the junction unmatched. The DNA of the CDR3 is TGTGCCAGCAGCTTATCTACGCAGGGGGTCTATGGCTACACCTTC. Translation gives CASSLSTQGVYGYTF. The full variable domain, with the rest looked up from reference TRBV7-9 and TRBJ1-2, is DTGVSQNPRHKITKRGQNVTFRCDPISEHNRLYWYRQTLGQGPEFLTYFQNEAQLEKSRLLSDRFSAERPKGSFSTLEIQRTEQGDSAMYLCASSLSTQGVYGYTFGSGTRLTVV.

This chain connects TRBV7-8 to TRBJ2-1; D possibly corresponds to TRBD2 (5 bases). Germline V gene lookup returns CDR1 SGHVS and CDR2 FQNEAQ. There are 16 residues in the CDR3. With 0 bases removed from V and 5 bases from J, the gap between germline ends came to 14 bases. CDR3 sequence (DNA): TGTGCCAGCAGCTTAGCTCTTTGGGAGAGGCACAATGAGCAGTTCTTC. Translation gives CASSLALWERHNEQFF.